This TCR beta chain was profiled in a study of Ad26.COV2.S vaccination and SARS-CoV-2 variants. Study as a whole: The authors gave Ad26.COV2.S intramuscularly, either once or twice 56 days apart. Overall study results and limits: After vaccination, substantial breadth of spike-specific CD8+ and CD4+ responses was reported.

This table comes from immunoSEQ multiplex PCR, and its TCRdb copy is limited to in-frame clones, with some not included. The table records hundreds of thousands of clones, approximately 89% of them present only once. For this clone: Its target is not known.

Trimming stripped 4 bases from V and 10 bases from J, with 14 bases between. CDR1 and CDR2 (germline): MNHEY, SMNVEV (reference sequence). CDR3 length equals 14 residues. Documented treatment: roughly 18 received Ad26.COV2.S at low or high dose, single or two shots; 5 received placebo; per-sample allocation not given. The samples were gathered on day 63 after the first injection of vaccine or placebo. This person who donated was an adult of 18-55 years in Boston. The chain combines TRBV27 with TRBJ1-6, with D possibly matching TRBD1 (5 bases). The clonotype originates from a person between 18 and 65 years old who received the Ad26.COV2.S COVID-19 vaccine or a placebo. The specimen was peripheral blood, collected in a trial of Ad26.COV2.S vaccine versus placebo. CDR3 residues: CASSSGRVGSPLHF. The CDR3 nucleotides are TGTGCCAGCAGTTCCGGCAGGGTGGGCTCACCCCTCCACTTT.